The 26 T cell receptor beta chains below all came from one sample that was sequenced in a study of cytomegalovirus exposure and HLA in healthy donors. A multiplex PCR was run with 60 Vbeta primers and 13 Jbeta primers. Some clones are missing from TCRdb's copy, which holds only in-frame ones; the method was immunoSEQ multiplex PCR. The repertoire consists of roughly 100,000 clones, with less than 85% occurring once and the leading ten covering around 8.4%. Sequencing was done on a sample of PBMCs. The receptors originated from a man aged 40-49 years in good health and CMV-seropositive.

The rearrangement links TRBV28 to TRBJ1-1, with D perhaps matching TRBD1 (6 bases). The V gene's germline CDR1 is MDHEN and CDR2 SYDVKM. Trimming pared 6 bases from V and 1 base from J, leaving 15 bases between. This CDR3 is built from 15 residues. CDR3 DNA: TGTGCCAGCAGGCTGGGGGGGGCGGGGAACACTGAAGCTTTCTTT. This codes for CASRLGGAGNTEAFF. Full variable domain (rest looked up from reference TRBV28 and TRBJ1-1): DVKVTQSSRYLVKRTGEKVFLECVQDMDHENMFWYRQDPGLGLRLIYFSYDVKMKEKGDIPEGYSVSREKKERFSLILESASTNQTSMYLCASRLGGAGNTEAFFGQGTRLTVV.

This sequence joins TRBV7-3 and TRBJ2-3, with 8 bases aligning to TRBD2. The CDR3 consists of 22 residues. In germline, CDR1 is SGHTA, CDR2 FQGTGA. After removal of 0 bases from V and 3 bases from J, the junction contained 23 bases not matched to a gene. The CDR3 spells CASSLTAVASRGSGGRTDTQYF. In DNA, the CDR3 is TGTGCCAGCAGCTTAACGGCGGTGGCATCGCGAGGAAGCGGGGGACGAACAGATACGCAGTATTTT.

The chain recombines TRBV7-3 with TRBJ2-7; TRBD2 agrees at 10 bases. V lost 4 bases and J lost 3; bases outside the gene matches: 3. Germline V CDR1 and CDR2: SGHTA, FQGTGA. The CDR3 is 14 amino acids. CDR3 bases: TGTGCCAGCAGCTCCTTAGCGGGAGGCTACGAGCAGTACTTC. This codes for CASSSLAGGYEQYF.

V gene TRBV7-9 combines with J gene TRBJ1-5; 11 bases agree with TRBD1. V shed 2 bases and J 5 bases; nucleotides not matched to a gene: 8. This CDR3 region has 17 residues. The germline gives CDR1 SEHNR, CDR2 FQNEAQ (reference sequence). CDR3: CASSLWTGGGGHQPQHF. Written as DNA, the CDR3 is TGTGCCAGCAGCTTATGGACAGGGGGCGGGGGCCATCAGCCCCAGCATTTT.

The CDR3 coding sequence is TGTGCTAGTGGTTTGGACCGAGCGGGGGGGCGAGAGACCCAGTACTTC. Translated: CASGLDRAGGRETQYF. The chain uses TRBV12-5 and TRBJ2-5; TRBD2 matches at 10 bases. With V trimmed by 1 base and J by 4 bases, 6 bases remained unmatched. This CDR3 region has 16 residues. Germline V gene lookup returns CDR1 LGHNT and CDR2 FRNRAP.

The rearrangement joins TRBV4-1 to TRBJ2-2; 9 bases agree with TRBD1. The ends lost 4 bases at V and 7 bases at J; junction bases unmatched: 4. The CDR3 contains 14 residues. Germline V gene lookup returns CDR1 MGHRA and CDR2 YSYEKL. CDR3: CASSPGQGNGELFF. CDR3 DNA: TGCGCCAGCAGCCCGGGACAGGGAAACGGGGAGCTGTTTTTT.

This chain joins TRBV27 and TRBJ2-1, with 7 bases aligning to TRBD1. Per the germline V gene, CDR1 is MNHEY and CDR2 is SMNVEV (reference sequence). This CDR3 is built from 18 residues. The V and J ends lost 3 bases and 4 bases, in that order; junction bases with no gene match: 15. CDR3 residues: CASSFTPSTGYGYNEQFF. The CDR3 nucleotides are TGTGCCAGCAGTTTTACTCCCTCGACAGGGTACGGGTACAATGAGCAGTTCTTC.

The V gene is TRBV23-1, the J gene TRBJ1-5, with D possibly matching TRBD1 (5 bases). TRBV23-1 is sorted into the ORF group, with uncertain function. This CDR3 region has 13 residues. V lost 4 bases to trimming and J lost 7 bases, with 11 bases between them. The CDR3 reads CASSPGFRQPQHF. CDR3 in DNA: TGCGCCAGCAGTCCAGGGTTTCGGCAGCCCCAGCATTTT.

The CDR3 protein is CASSKGVGTLYEQYF. The CDR3 DNA reads as TGTGCCAGCAGCAAGGGGGTCGGGACACTCTACGAGCAGTACTTC. The chain couples TRBV7-2 to TRBJ2-7, with D possibly matching TRBD1 (6 bases). The CDR3 covers 15 residues. Looked up from germline, CDR1 is SGHTA and CDR2 is FQGNSA. Trimming shortened V by 5 bases and J by 3 bases, and 17 bases separated the two germline ends.

A few counts support this clone. This chain uses TRBV2 with TRBJ2-3; D remains unclear. The V gene's germline CDR1 is SNHLY and CDR2 FYNNEI. The CDR3 is made up of 11 amino acids. Trimming took 6 bases from V and 5 from J, leaving 6 bases between them. CDR3 nucleotide sequence: TGTGCCAGCAGGGCCAGAGATACGCAGTATTTT. It is translated as CASRARDTQYF.

The genes are TRBV9 and TRBJ2-7; 8 bases are shared with TRBD2. V gave up 4 bases and J gave up 3 bases; unmatched junction bases: 15. This CDR3 contains 17 residues. Germline CDR1 and CDR2: SGDLS and YYNGEE. CDR3 bases: TGTGCCAGCAGCCCACGGGGGGGGCGGGACGGGGGCTACGAGCAGTACTTC. It is translated as CASSPRGGRDGGYEQYF.

The V gene is TRBV19, the J gene TRBJ1-5; D may be TRBD1 (5 bases). Germline CDR1 LNHDA, CDR2 SQIVND (reference sequence). The CDR3 consists of 14 residues. The V end lost 1 base, the J end lost 4 bases, and 8 bases lay between the germline ends. The CDR3 protein is CASSIVGGNQPQHF. The CDR3 DNA is TGTGCCAGTAGTATAGTGGGGGGGAATCAGCCCCAGCATTTT.

V usage is TRBV2 and J usage is TRBJ2-5; 8 bases map to TRBD1. Germline V gives CDR1 SNHLY, CDR2 FYNNEI. J lost 5 bases, V lost 5 bases, and 13 bases had no gene match. The length of the CDR3 is 16 residues. CDR3 nucleotides: TGTGCCAGCAGTTTACCAGGCCAGGGGGCCTCGGAGACCCAGTACTTC. Amino acids: CASSLPGQGASETQYF. Combining the CDR3 with reference TRBV2 and TRBJ2-5 gives the whole variable domain EPEVTQTPSHQVTQMGQEVILRCVPISNHLYFYWYRQILGQKVEFLVSFYNNEISEKSEIFDDQFSVERPDGSNFTLKIRSTKLEDSAMYFCASSLPGQGASETQYFGPGTRLLVL.

This clone occurred a few times. J is TRBJ1-1 and V is TRBV5-4; 9 bases line up with TRBD1. The V gene end was trimmed by 0 bases and the J gene end by 2 bases; junction bases not matched to a gene: 5. The CDR3 has 16 amino acids. The germline gives CDR1 SGHNT, CDR2 YYREEE (reference sequence). The CDR3 bases are TGTGCCAGCAGCTTGGAGGGACAGGGCGTAAACACTGAAGCTTTCTTT. Protein sequence: CASSLEGQGVNTEAFF. Full variable domain (missing parts from reference TRBV5-4 and TRBJ1-1): ETGVTQSPTHLIKTRGQQVTLRCSSQSGHNTVSWYQQALGQGPQFIFQYYREEENGRGNFPPRFSGLQFPNYSSELNVNALELDDSALYLCASSLEGQGVNTEAFFGQGTRLTVV.

The chain couples TRBV7-2 to TRBJ2-1, with 7 bases aligning to TRBD1. Per the germline V gene, CDR1 is SGHTA and CDR2 is FQGNSA. CDR3 length equals 15 residues. Trimming took 5 bases from V and 7 from J; bases not matched to a gene: 11. The CDR3, as DNA: TGTGCCAGCAGCACACAGGGGCGCCCCGGGAATGAGCAGTTCTTC. Amino acid sequence: CASSTQGRPGNEQFF. The complete variable domain, with remaining parts taken from reference TRBV7-2 and TRBJ2-1, reads GAGVSQSPSNKVTEKGKDVELRCDPISGHTALYWYRQSLGQGLEFLIYFQGNSAPDKSGLPSDRFSAERTGGSVSTLTIQRTQQEDSAVYLCASSTQGRPGNEQFFGPGTRLTVL.

This clone was found a few times. The genes are TRBV7-8 and TRBJ2-4; a possible D gene is TRBD2 (6 bases). CDR3 length equals 16 residues. V lost 5 bases and J lost 0, with 14 bases in between. CDR1 SGHVS and CDR2 FQNEAQ come from the germline V gene. The CDR3 here is CASSQKGRGAKNIQYF. In nucleotides, the CDR3 is TGTGCCAGCAGCCAAAAAGGGCGGGGAGCCAAAAACATTCAGTACTTC.

The rearrangement links TRBV4-2 to TRBJ1-1, with D unclear. Per the germline V gene, CDR1 is LGHNA and CDR2 is YNFKEQ. Trimming took 0 bases from V and 8 from J, leaving 19 bases between them. CDR3 length equals 16 residues. The chain's CDR3 is CASSQEGRVRGSEAFF. The CDR3 DNA follows: TGTGCCAGCAGCCAAGAAGGGAGGGTCCGAGGCTCCGAAGCTTTCTTT.

The gene calls are TRBV10-1 and TRBJ2-2; TRBD2 matches 9 bases. The CDR3 contains 15 residues. The V gene's germline CDR1 is WNHNN and CDR2 SYGVQD (reference sequence). Germline trimming cut 5 bases from V and 5 bases from J; bases unmatched to any gene: 6. The CDR3 sequence: CASSRSGSHTGELFF. CDR3 DNA sequence: TGCGCCAGCAGTCGTAGCGGGAGTCATACCGGGGAGCTGTTTTTT.

V and J are TRBV6-5 and TRBJ2-7, with TRBD1 matching over 9 bases. V shed 5 bases and J 1 base; nucleotides not matched to a gene: 6. The CDR3 has 15 amino acids. Per the germline V gene, CDR1 is MNHEY and CDR2 is SVGAGI. The chain's CDR3 is CASSPDRGPSYEQYF. The CDR3 DNA is TGTGCCAGCAGTCCGGACAGGGGCCCTTCCTACGAGCAGTACTTC.

With respect to this clone: This sample includes further DNA sequences coding for the same CDR3. V gene TRBV5-4 combines with J gene TRBJ2-7; 8 bases line up with TRBD2. V gave up 2 bases and J gave up 0 bases; unmatched junction bases: 4. The germline V gene has CDR1 SGHNT and CDR2 YYREEE (reference sequence). The length of the CDR3 is 15 residues. CDR3 region: CASSFGRGSSYEQYF. Here the CDR3 DNA reads TGTGCCAGCAGCTTCGGGAGGGGGAGCTCCTACGAGCAGTACTTC.

The chain employs TRBV4-1 and TRBJ2-7; no clear D. The V gene lost 0 bases and the J gene lost 1 base, with 13 bases spanning the gap. There are 16 residues in the CDR3. Germline loops: CDR1 MGHRA, CDR2 YSYEKL. CDR3 bases: TGCGCCAGCAGCCAAGAGTTCGCACTACCTTCCTACGAGCAGTACTTC. This gives the protein CASSQEFALPSYEQYF.

V usage is TRBV30 and J usage is TRBJ1-3; no clear D gene. Trimming took off 5 bases at V and 0 bases at J, with 5 bases between the two ends. CDR1 is GTSNPN and CDR2 is SVGIG in the germline V gene (reference sequence). This CDR3 region has 12 residues. The DNA of the CDR3 is TGTGCCTGGGGGAGCTCTGGAAACACCATATATTTT. Encoded protein: CAWGSSGNTIYF. Together with reference TRBV30 and TRBJ1-3, the CDR3 gives the full variable domain: SQTIHQWPATLVQPVGSPLSLECTVEGTSNPNLYWYRQAAGRGLQLLFYSVGIGQISSEVPQNLSASRPQDRQFILSSKKLLLSDSGFYLCAWGSSGNTIYFGEGSWLTVV.

As DNA, the CDR3 is TGTGCCAGCAGCCAGGACTTTAGCGGGAGGATTGCCTACGAGCAGTACTTC. This translates into CASSQDFSGRIAYEQYF. This chain joins TRBV4-2 and TRBJ2-7; TRBD2 agrees at 10 bases. This CDR3 contains 17 residues. Per the germline V gene, CDR1 is LGHNA and CDR2 is YNFKEQ. The ends lost 3 bases at V and 2 bases at J; junction bases unmatched: 10.

The chain employs TRBV5-4 and TRBJ1-1; TRBD1 is a possible D gene (5 bases). This CDR3 has 16 residues. V lost 0 bases and J lost 1, with 13 bases in between. The germline gives CDR1 SGHNT, CDR2 YYREEE (reference sequence). The CDR3 spells CASSLGLGVGNTEAFF. DNA of the CDR3: TGTGCCAGCAGCTTGGGTTTAGGGGTTGGGAACACTGAAGCTTTCTTT.

This sequence joins TRBV28 and TRBJ1-6; D remains ambiguous. The CDR3 length is 13 residues. The germline V gene has CDR1 MDHEN and CDR2 SYDVKM. V was shortened by 1 base and J by 8 bases, with 6 bases between the two germline ends. CDR3 residues: CASSLSVDSPLHF. For the CDR3, the DNA is TGTGCCAGCAGTTTATCCGTCGATTCACCCCTCCACTTT.

This clone came up a few times. V usage is TRBV27 and J usage is TRBJ2-7, with D perhaps TRBD1 (5 bases). The germline CDR1 and CDR2 sequences are MNHEY and SMNVEV (reference sequence). Trimming stripped 2 bases from V and 2 bases from J, with 13 bases between. The CDR3 length is 15 residues. The CDR3 reads CASSLRQGSAYEQYF. In nucleotides, the CDR3 is TGTGCCAGCAGTTTAAGGCAGGGAAGTGCCTACGAGCAGTACTTC.